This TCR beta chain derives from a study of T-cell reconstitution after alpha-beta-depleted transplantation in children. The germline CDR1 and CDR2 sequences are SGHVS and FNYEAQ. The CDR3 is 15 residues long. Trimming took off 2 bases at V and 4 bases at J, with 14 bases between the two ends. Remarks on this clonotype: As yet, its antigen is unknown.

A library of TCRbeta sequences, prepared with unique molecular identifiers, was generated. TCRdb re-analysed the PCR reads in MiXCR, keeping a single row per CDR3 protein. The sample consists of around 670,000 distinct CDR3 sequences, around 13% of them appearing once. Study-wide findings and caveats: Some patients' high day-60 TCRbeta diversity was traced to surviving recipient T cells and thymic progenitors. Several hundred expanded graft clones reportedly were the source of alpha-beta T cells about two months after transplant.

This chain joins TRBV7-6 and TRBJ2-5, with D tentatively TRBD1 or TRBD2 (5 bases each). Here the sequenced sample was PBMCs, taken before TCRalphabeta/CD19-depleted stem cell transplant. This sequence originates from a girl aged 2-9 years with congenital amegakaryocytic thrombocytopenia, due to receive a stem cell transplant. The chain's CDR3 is CASSLLEGTVETQYF. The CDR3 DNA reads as TGTGCCAGCAGCTTACTAGAAGGGACGGTAGAGACCCAGTACTTC. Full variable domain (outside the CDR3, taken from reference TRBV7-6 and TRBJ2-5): GAGVSQSPRYKVTKRGQDVALRCDPISGHVSLYWYRQALGQGPEFLTYFNYEAQQDKSGLPNDRFSAERPEGSISTLTIQRTEQRDSAMYRCASSLLEGTVETQYFGPGTRLLVL.